Following are 7 T cell receptor beta chains from one sample sequenced in a study of T cells in tumors after PD-1 blockade. The table came from immunoSEQ multiplex PCR; TCRdb's copy has only in-frame clones and leaves some out. The data hold 34,000 or so clones, with 55% to 80% observed a single time. The material was PBMCs, obtained after anti-PD-1 treatment. The source of these receptors is a human donor with basal cell carcinoma.

V is TRBV7-2 and J is TRBJ1-4; 10 nucleotides agree with TRBD1. The V segment lost 4 bases and the J segment 8 bases; nucleotides outside the gene matches: 10. This CDR3 has 16 residues. CDR1 and CDR2 (germline): SGHTA, FQGNSA. The CDR3 DNA sequence: TGTGCCAGCAGCTCCCGACAGGGGGCAGTGGGGGAAAAACTGTTTTTT. Translating it yields CASSSRQGAVGEKLFF.

This sequence joins TRBV20-1 and TRBJ1-1, with D perhaps matching TRBD1 (6 bases). V was pared by 3 bases and J by 7 bases, with 21 bases between. The CDR3 covers 15 residues. Germline V gene lookup returns CDR1 DFQATT and CDR2 SNEGSKA (reference sequence). This CDR3 is CSASPPSGARIEAFF. Here the CDR3 DNA reads TGCAGTGCTAGTCCCCCCTCGGGGGCGCGGATTGAAGCTTTCTTT.

V and J are TRBV5-1 and TRBJ2-3; 13 positions match TRBD2. This CDR3 contains 17 residues. From germline, CDR1 is SGHRS and CDR2 YFSETQ. J gave up 6 bases and V 0 bases, and 7 bases lay outside the gene matches. The CDR3 spells CASSLGLAGGTPDTQYF. CDR3 DNA sequence: TGCGCCAGCAGCTTGGGACTAGCGGGGGGCACTCCGGATACGCAGTATTTT.

The chain recombines TRBV23-1 with TRBJ2-7, with 11 nucleotides matching TRBD1. TRBV23-1 is filed as an ORF, its function uncertain. V lost 4 bases and J lost 5; bases outside the gene matches: 7. This CDR3 has 15 amino acids. CDR3 in DNA: TGCGCCAGCAGTCCAACCGGGACAGGGGGTGACGAGCAGTACTTC. Amino acid sequence: CASSPTGTGGDEQYF.

This clone has just a few counts. V usage is TRBV27 and J usage is TRBJ1-4, with D possibly TRBD1 on 6 matching bases. Trimming removed 4 bases from V and 2 bases from J, with 11 bases in between. Germline V gives CDR1 MNHEY, CDR2 SMNVEV (reference sequence). The length of the CDR3 is 15 residues. The CDR3 sequence: CASSSPGDTNEKLFF. CDR3 nucleotides: TGTGCCAGCAGTTCCCCAGGGGATACTAATGAAAAACTGTTTTTT. The entire variable domain, with the rest obtained from reference TRBV27 and TRBJ1-4, is as follows: EAQVTQNPRYLITVTGKKLTVTCSQNMNHEYMSWYRQDPGLGLRQIYYSMNVEVTDKGDVPEGYKVSRKEKRNFPLILESPSPNQTSLYFCASSSPGDTNEKLFFGSGTQLSVL.

CDR3 in DNA: TGTGCCAGCAGCTTCTTAACGGGGACCCACGAGCAGTACTTC. Translating it yields CASSFLTGTHEQYF. The chain uses TRBV7-9 and TRBJ2-7; D possibly uses TRBD1 or TRBD2 (5 bases each). The CDR3 has 14 amino acids. Trimming took off 3 bases at V and 5 bases at J, with 14 bases between the two ends. Germline V gives CDR1 SEHNR, CDR2 FQNEAQ (reference sequence).

V is TRBV6-5 and J is TRBJ2-1, with 7 bases matching TRBD2. The CDR3 is made up of 14 amino acids. Per the germline V gene, CDR1 is MNHEY and CDR2 is SVGAGI. With 6 bases clipped from V and 4 bases from J, the junction kept 6 bases outside the gene matches. The CDR3 sequence is CASRASGPYNEQFF. The CDR3 DNA is TGTGCCAGCAGGGCTAGCGGCCCTTACAATGAGCAGTTCTTC.